This TCR beta chain was identified during a study of blood T cell repertoires in COVID-19. Profiled with immunoSEQ multiplex PCR; TCRdb holds only in-frame clones, not every one. The data contain roughly 200,000 clones, 70% to 90% of them seen just once; the ten biggest clones take up approximately 9.9%. Germline trimming cut 4 bases from V and 8 bases from J; bases unmatched to any gene: 16. CDR1 and CDR2 from the germline V gene are GTSNPN and SVGIG (reference sequence). The CDR3 contains 15 residues. This sequence joins TRBV30 and TRBJ1-2; 7 positions agree with TRBD1. Source material: peripheral blood. The receptor was derived from a human donor with active or convalescent COVID-19. The donor label of this sample is uncertain. The CDR3 coding sequence is TGTGCCTGGACCCAGTTGACAGGGAACACTAAGGGCTACACCTTC. It yields the protein CAWTQLTGNTKGYTF.